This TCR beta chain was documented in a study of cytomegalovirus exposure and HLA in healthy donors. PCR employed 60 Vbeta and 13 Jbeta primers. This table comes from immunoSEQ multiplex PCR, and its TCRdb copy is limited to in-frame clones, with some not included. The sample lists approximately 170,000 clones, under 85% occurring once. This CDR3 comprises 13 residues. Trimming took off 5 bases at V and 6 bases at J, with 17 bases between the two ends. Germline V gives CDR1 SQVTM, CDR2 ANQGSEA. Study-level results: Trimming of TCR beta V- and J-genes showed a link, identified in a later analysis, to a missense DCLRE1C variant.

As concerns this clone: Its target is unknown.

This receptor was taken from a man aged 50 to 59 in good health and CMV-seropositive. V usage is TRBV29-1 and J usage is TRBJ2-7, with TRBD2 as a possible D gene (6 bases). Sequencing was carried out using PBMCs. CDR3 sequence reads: CSVSGGKVAEQYF. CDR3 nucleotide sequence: TGCAGCGTTTCCGGCGGGAAGGTCGCCGAGCAGTACTTC.